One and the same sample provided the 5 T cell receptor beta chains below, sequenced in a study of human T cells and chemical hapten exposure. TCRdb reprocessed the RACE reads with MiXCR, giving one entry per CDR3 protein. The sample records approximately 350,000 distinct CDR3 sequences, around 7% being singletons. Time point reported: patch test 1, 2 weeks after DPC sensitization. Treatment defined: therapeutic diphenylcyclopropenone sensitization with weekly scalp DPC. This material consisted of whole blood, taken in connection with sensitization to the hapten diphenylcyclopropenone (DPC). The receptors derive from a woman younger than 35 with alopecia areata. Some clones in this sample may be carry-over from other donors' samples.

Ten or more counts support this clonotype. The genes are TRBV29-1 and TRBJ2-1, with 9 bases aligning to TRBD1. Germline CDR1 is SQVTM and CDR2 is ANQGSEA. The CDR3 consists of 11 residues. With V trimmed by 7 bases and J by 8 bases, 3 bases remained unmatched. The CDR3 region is CSATGGDEQFF. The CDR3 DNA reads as TGCAGCGCGACAGGGGGGGATGAGCAGTTCTTC.

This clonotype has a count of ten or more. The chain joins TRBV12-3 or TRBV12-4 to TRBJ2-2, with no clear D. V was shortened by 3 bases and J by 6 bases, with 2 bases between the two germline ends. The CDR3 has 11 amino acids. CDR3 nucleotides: TGTGCCAGCAGTTTTTCCGGGGAGCTGTTTTTT. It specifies CASSFSGELFF.

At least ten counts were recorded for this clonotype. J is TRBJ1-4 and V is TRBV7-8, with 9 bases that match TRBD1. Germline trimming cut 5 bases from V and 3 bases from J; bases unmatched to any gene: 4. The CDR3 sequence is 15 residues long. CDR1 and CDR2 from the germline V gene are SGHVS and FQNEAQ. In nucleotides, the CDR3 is TGTGCCAGCAGCACCGGACAGGGGCCTAATGAAAAACTGTTTTTT. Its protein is CASSTGQGPNEKLFF.

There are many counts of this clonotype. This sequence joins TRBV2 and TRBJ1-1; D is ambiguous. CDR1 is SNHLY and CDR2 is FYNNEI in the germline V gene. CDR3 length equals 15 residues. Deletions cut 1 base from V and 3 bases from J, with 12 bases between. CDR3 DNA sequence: TGTGCCAGCAGTGAAGAGACGGCAATCGACACTGAAGCTTTCTTT. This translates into CASSEETAIDTEAFF. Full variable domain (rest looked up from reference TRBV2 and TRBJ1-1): EPEVTQTPSHQVTQMGQEVILRCVPISNHLYFYWYRQILGQKVEFLVSFYNNEISEKSEIFDDQFSVERPDGSNFTLKIRSTKLEDSAMYFCASSEETAIDTEAFFGQGTRLTVV.

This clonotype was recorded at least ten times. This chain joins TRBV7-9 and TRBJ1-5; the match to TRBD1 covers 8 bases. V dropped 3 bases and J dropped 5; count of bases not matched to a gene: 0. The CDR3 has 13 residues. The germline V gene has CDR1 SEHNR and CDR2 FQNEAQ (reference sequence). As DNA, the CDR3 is TGTGCCAGCAGCTTGGGACAGGATCAGCCCCAGCATTTT. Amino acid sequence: CASSLGQDQPQHF.